These T cell receptor beta chains were read from a single sample in a study of blood T cell repertoires in COVID-19. Sequenced by immunoSEQ multiplex PCR; TCRdb stores in-frame clones only, minus some. Here the sample spans just under 150,000 clones, 85% being singletons. The sequencing sample was made of peripheral blood. Receptors originate from a human donor with acute or convalescent COVID-19. The donor label of this sample is uncertain. Each CDR3 is given with its conserved first and last residue. D genes are given only for firm matches. Some rows mark clone size as missing; the rest say once, few, many or name a class of expanded clone.

V	size	J	D	DNA	CDR3
TRBV27	NA	TRBJ2-2	TRBD2	TGTGCCAGCAGTTTCTCCGAGCGGGAGGGCACCGGGGAGCTGTTTTTT	CASSFSEREGTGELFF
TRBV6-5	NA	TRBJ2-2	NA	TGTGCCAGCAGTTCCCGGACAGCGAACACCGGGGAGCTGTTTTTT	CASSSRTANTGELFF
TRBV6-2/TRBV6-3	NA	TRBJ1-5	NA	TGTGCCAGCAGTTCGGGGACACCAGCTTGGAGCAATCAGCCCCAGCATTTT	CASSSGTPAWSNQPQHF
TRBV20-1	NA	TRBJ1-5	NA	TGCAGTGCTAGTCTCTTCGGGGGAAGTAGCAATCAGCCCCAGCATTTT	CSASLFGGSSNQPQHF
TRBV7-3	NA	TRBJ2-3	TRBD2	TGTGCCAGCAGCTTACGCACTAGCGAACCAGATACGCAGTATTTT	CASSLRTSEPDTQYF
TRBV19	NA	TRBJ1-2	NA	TGTGCCAGTAGTATTGAGTTAGCTAACTATGGCTACACCTTC	CASSIELANYGYTF
TRBV28	NA	TRBJ2-7	TRBD1	TGTGCCAGCAGTTCCGGACAGGACAACTCCTACGAGCAGTACTTC	CASSSGQDNSYEQYF
TRBV11-2	NA	TRBJ1-1	NA	TGTGCCAGCAGCTTAGAACGAGGGAGTCACACTGAAGCTTTCTTT	CASSLERGSHTEAFF
TRBV10-2	NA	TRBJ1-5	TRBD1	TGCGCCAGCAGCAAGGACAGGTCTAGCAATCAGCCCCAGCATTTT	CASSKDRSSNQPQHF
TRBV5-5	NA	TRBJ2-1	NA	TGTGCCAGCAGCTCGCGGGACCCCTACAATGAGCAGTTCTTC	CASSSRDPYNEQFF
TRBV18	NA	TRBJ2-2	TRBD1	TGTGCCAGCTCAACGACAGGGGGGAACACCGGGGAGCTGTTTTTT	CASSTTGGNTGELFF
TRBV28	NA	TRBJ1-1	NA	TGTGCCAGCATTCGCGGGGGGGCCGGGACTGAAGCTTTCTTT	CASIRGGAGTEAFF
TRBV21-1	NA	TRBJ1-4	NA	TGTGCCAGCAGCACCCGGACAGGGGGTTTCGCAAGAAACAAAGAAAAACTGTTTTTT	CASSTRTGGFARNKEKLFF
TRBV19	NA	TRBJ2-3	NA	TGTGCCAGTACCCAAACCCCCCAGCGTGGCACAGATACGCAGTATTTT	CASTQTPQRGTDTQYF
TRBV13	NA	TRBJ1-1	TRBD1	TGTGCCAGCAGCTTAGAGGGACAGGGTAAAACGAACACTGAAGCTTTCTTT	CASSLEGQGKTNTEAFF
TRBV5-6	NA	TRBJ2-3	TRBD1	TGTGCCAGCAGTCCCGACAGGGGGCGAGACACAGATACGCAGTATTTT	CASSPDRGRDTDTQYF
TRBV14	NA	TRBJ2-2	NA	TGTGCCAGCAGCCTTACAGGGAAAACCGGGGAGCTGTTTTTT	CASSLTGKTGELFF
TRBV15	NA	TRBJ2-7	TRBD1	TGTGCCACCAGCGGGTGGACAGGGAACGAGCAGTACTTC	CATSGWTGNEQYF
TRBV12-3/TRBV12-4	once	TRBJ1-1	NA	TGTGCCAGCAGTCAGGGAATGAACACTGAAGCTTTCTTT	CASSQGMNTEAFF
TRBV2	NA	TRBJ1-6	NA	TGTGCCAGCAGTGTAAGCCCCGAAGAGCCCCTCCACTTT	CASSVSPEEPLHF
TRBV27	NA	TRBJ1-2	TRBD1	TGTGCCAGCAGTAGGGGACAGTACTATGGCTACACCTTC	CASSRGQYYGYTF
TRBV29-1	NA	TRBJ2-5	NA	TGCAGCGTTGGTGGAGACACTAGGGAGACCCAGTACTTC	CSVGGDTRETQYF
TRBV9	NA	TRBJ2-2	NA	TGTGCCAGCAGCGTAGCTCCCAGGGACACCGGGGAGCTGTTTTTT	CASSVAPRDTGELFF
TRBV11-2	NA	TRBJ1-2	NA	TGTGCCAGCAGCGGTGACTATAACTATGGCTACACCTTC	CASSGDYNYGYTF
TRBV7-2	NA	TRBJ2-7	TRBD2	TGTGCCAGCAGCCCCCTAGACGGGGGGGCTTTGGGGGAGCAGTACTTC	CASSPLDGGALGEQYF
TRBV7-9	NA	TRBJ2-3	NA	TGTGCCAGCAGCCCCCAAGGCCGGGTAGATACGCAGTATTTT	CASSPQGRVDTQYF
TRBV5-6	NA	TRBJ1-5	TRBD1	TGTGCCAGCAGCTTGGCCGGGACAGGCTTGGCTCAGCCCCAGCATTTT	CASSLAGTGLAQPQHF
TRBV18	NA	TRBJ2-5	NA	TGTGCCAGCTCACCGCAGGGATTCGGCCAAGAGACCCAGTACTTC	CASSPQGFGQETQYF
TRBV7-2	once	TRBJ2-3	TRBD2	TGTGCCAGCAGTCTTAGCGGGGCTACAGATACGCAGTATTTT	CASSLSGATDTQYF
TRBV5-1	NA	TRBJ1-1	NA	TGCGCCAGCAGCTTTCAGGGGAACACTGAAGCTTTCTTT	CASSFQGNTEAFF
TRBV27	once	TRBJ2-2	TRBD2	TGTGCCAGCAGTTTATCGGGTTGGGCGGGACTAGCGGGAGTTCGAACCGGGGAGCTGTTTTTT	CASSLSGWAGLAGVRTGELFF
TRBV6-2/TRBV6-3	NA	TRBJ1-2	NA	TGTGCCAGCAGTTACTCAAACAGGGCTATGGATGGCTACACCTTC	CASSYSNRAMDGYTF
TRBV30	NA	TRBJ1-1	NA	TGTGCCTGGAAGGACATGAACACTGAAGCTTTCTTT	CAWKDMNTEAFF
TRBV7-2	once	TRBJ1-4	TRBD1	TGTGCCAGCAGCTTAGGACAGGGGGCTGAAAAACTGTTTTTT	CASSLGQGAEKLFF
TRBV5-3	NA	TRBJ1-1	TRBD1	TGTGCCAGAACCATGGGGACCGGGACAGGGAAGACTGAAGCTTTCTTT	CARTMGTGTGKTEAFF
TRBV4-2	once	TRBJ2-5	NA	TGTGCCAGCAGCCAAGGGGAAGGTACGGCACCGGGGTCGGCCCAGTACTTC	CASSQGEGTAPGSAQYF
TRBV11-2	NA	TRBJ1-3	NA	TGTGCCAGCAGCTTAGGAGGAGGGGTGAACTCTGGAAACACCATATATTTT	CASSLGGGVNSGNTIYF
TRBV30	NA	TRBJ1-6	NA	TGTGCCTGGAGTGAGGGGAATTCACCCCTCCACTTT	CAWSEGNSPLHF
TRBV30	NA	TRBJ2-1	TRBD1	TGTGCCTGGGGGCGACAGGGATTGGCCTACAATGAGCAGTTCTTC	CAWGRQGLAYNEQFF
TRBV12-3/TRBV12-4	NA	TRBJ1-5	NA	TGTGCCAGCAGTTTACAGGGCGTTCAGCCCCAGCATTTT	CASSLQGVQPQHF
TRBV27	NA	TRBJ2-7	TRBD1	TGTGCCAGCAGTTTAGGGGACAGGAGTTACGAGCAGTACTTC	CASSLGDRSYEQYF
TRBV7-9	NA	TRBJ2-5	TRBD2	TGTGCCAGCAGCTTACTAGCGGGGAAAGAGACCCAGTACTTC	CASSLLAGKETQYF
TRBV2	NA	TRBJ2-5	TRBD1	TGTGCCAGCAAGAGGGGGCCCCAAGAGACCCAGTACTTC	CASKRGPQETQYF
TRBV27	NA	TRBJ2-3	NA	TGTGCCAGCAGTTTGGGCTTGACAGGATTTCTGGGCGATACGCAGTATTTT	CASSLGLTGFLGDTQYF
TRBV6-5	NA	TRBJ2-5	TRBD2	TGTGCCAGCAGTTACTCGCGGGGGGCACGCCAAGAGACCCAGTACTTC	CASSYSRGARQETQYF